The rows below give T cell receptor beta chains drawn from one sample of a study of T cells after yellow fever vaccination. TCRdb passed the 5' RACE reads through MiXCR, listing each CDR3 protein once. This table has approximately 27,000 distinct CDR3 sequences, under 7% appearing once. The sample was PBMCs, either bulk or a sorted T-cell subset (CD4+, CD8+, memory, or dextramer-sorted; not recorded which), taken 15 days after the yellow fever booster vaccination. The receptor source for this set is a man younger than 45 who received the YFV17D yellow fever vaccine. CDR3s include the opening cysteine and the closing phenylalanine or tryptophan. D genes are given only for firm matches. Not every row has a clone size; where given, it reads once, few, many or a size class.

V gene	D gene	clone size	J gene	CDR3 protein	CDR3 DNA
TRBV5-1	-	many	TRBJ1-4	CASSPTRNFDEKLFF	TGCGCCAGCAGCCCAACCAGGAACTTCGATGAAAAACTGTTTTTT
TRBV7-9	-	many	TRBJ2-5	CASSFEVRTQYF	TGTGCCAGCAGCTTTGAGGTTAGGACCCAGTACTTC
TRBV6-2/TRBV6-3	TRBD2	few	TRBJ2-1	CASSYSLAGARNEQFF	TGTGCCAGCAGTTACTCACTAGCGGGAGCCAGAAATGAGCAGTTCTTC
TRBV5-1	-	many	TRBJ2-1	CASSGMGTDLASYNEQFF	TGCGCCAGCAGCGGCATGGGCACCGACCTAGCCTCATACAATGAGCAGTTCTTC
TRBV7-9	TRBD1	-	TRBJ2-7	CASSLEGDRGYEQYF	TGTGCCAGCAGCTTAGAGGGAGACAGGGGGTACGAGCAGTACTTC
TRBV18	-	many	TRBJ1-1	CASSSPRVPEAFF	TGTGCCAGCTCGTCACCCAGGGTCCCTGAAGCTTTCTTT
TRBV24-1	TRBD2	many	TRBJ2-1	CATSEERGSNEQFF	TGTGCCACCAGTGAGGAGCGGGGGAGCAATGAGCAGTTCTTC
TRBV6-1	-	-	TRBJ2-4	CASTEGFGPKNIQYF	TGTGCCAGCACGGAAGGCTTTGGGCCCAAAAACATTCAGTACTTC
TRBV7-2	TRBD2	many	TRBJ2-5	CASSLAAGLAGVETQYF	TGTGCCAGCAGCTTAGCGGCGGGACTAGCGGGAGTGGAGACCCAGTACTTC
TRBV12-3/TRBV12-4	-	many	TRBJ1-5	CASNRGNQPQHF	TGTGCCAGCAACAGGGGCAATCAGCCCCAGCATTTT
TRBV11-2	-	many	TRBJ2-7	CASSIRGAEFKSSYEQYF	TGTGCCAGCAGCATAAGGGGAGCGGAATTTAAAAGCTCCTACGAGCAGTACTTC
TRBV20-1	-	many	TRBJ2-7	CSAPGGGTYEQYF	TGCAGTGCCCCAGGGGGAGGGACCTACGAGCAGTACTTC
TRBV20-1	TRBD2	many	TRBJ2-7	CSARGLAGDYEQYF	TGCAGTGCTAGGGGCCTAGCGGGAGACTACGAGCAGTACTTC
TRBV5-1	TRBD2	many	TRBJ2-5	CASSPTSGGLGAQYF	TGCGCCAGCAGCCCGACTAGCGGGGGCCTTGGGGCCCAGTACTTC
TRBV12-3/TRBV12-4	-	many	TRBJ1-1	CASRPPGRGTEAFF	TGTGCCAGCAGACCGCCCGGTCGGGGCACTGAAGCTTTCTTT
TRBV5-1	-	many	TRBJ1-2	CASSFLINDGYTF	TGCGCCAGCAGCTTCCTGATCAACGATGGCTACACCTTC
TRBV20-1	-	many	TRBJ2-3	CSPRRDTQYF	TGCAGCCCTCGTCGAGATACGCAGTATTTT
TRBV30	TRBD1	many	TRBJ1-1	CAWSVRQGPTEAFF	TGTGCCTGGAGTGTCCGACAGGGTCCCACTGAAGCTTTCTTT
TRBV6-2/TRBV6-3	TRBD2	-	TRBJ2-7	CASSRPGLAGVNEQYF	TGTGCCAGCAGTCGGCCCGGGCTAGCGGGAGTTAACGAGCAGTACTTC
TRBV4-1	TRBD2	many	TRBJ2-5	CASSVRGGRAEETQYF	TGCGCCAGCAGCGTCCGAGGCGGGAGGGCGGAAGAGACCCAGTACTTC
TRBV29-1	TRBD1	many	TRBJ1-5	CSAQKGTGRDQPQHF	TGCAGCGCTCAAAAAGGGACAGGAAGGGATCAGCCCCAGCATTTT
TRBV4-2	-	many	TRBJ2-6	CASSQTQGSGANVLTF	TGTGCCAGCAGCCAAACACAGGGATCCGGGGCCAACGTCCTGACTTTC
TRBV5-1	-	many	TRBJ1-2	CASSFTGGGYTF	TGCGCCAGCAGCTTTACGGGGGGTGGCTACACCTTC
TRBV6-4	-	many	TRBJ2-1	CASSAGSSYNEQFF	TGTGCCAGCAGTGCGGGGAGCTCCTACAATGAGCAGTTCTTC
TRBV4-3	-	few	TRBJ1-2	CASSRDRMTYGYTF	TGCGCCAGCAGCCGCGACAGGATGACCTATGGCTACACCTTC
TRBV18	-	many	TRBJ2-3	CASSQGVGTDTQYF	TGTGCCAGCTCACAGGGTGTTGGCACAGATACGCAGTATTTT
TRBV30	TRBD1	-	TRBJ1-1	CAWRLRQGIGRNTEAFF	TGTGCCTGGAGGCTCCGACAGGGAATAGGTAGGAACACTGAAGCTTTCTTT
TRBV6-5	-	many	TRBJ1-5	CASSYSSRGKYSNQPQHF	TGTGCCAGCAGTTACTCGAGTAGGGGGAAATATAGCAATCAGCCCCAGCATTTT
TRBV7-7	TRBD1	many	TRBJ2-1	CASSLDRADNEQFF	TGTGCTAGCAGCTTGGACAGGGCCGACAATGAGCAGTTCTTC
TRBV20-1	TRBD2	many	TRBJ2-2	CSALSGRSTGELFF	TGCAGTGCTCTCAGCGGGAGGTCGACCGGGGAGCTGTTTTTT
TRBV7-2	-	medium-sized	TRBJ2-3	CASSLVGGPTDTQYF	TGTGCCAGCAGCTTAGTGGGGGGACCCACAGATACGCAGTATTTT
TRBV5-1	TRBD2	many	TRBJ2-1	CASSPSGGTYNEQFF	TGCGCCAGCAGCCCGAGCGGGGGAACCTACAATGAGCAGTTCTTC
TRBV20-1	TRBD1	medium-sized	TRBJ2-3	CSARPTGRGTDTQYF	TGCAGTGCTAGACCGACAGGGAGAGGCACAGATACGCAGTATTTT
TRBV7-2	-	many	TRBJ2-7	CASSFYYRDAVPQYF	TGTGCCAGCAGCTTTTATTACCGGGACGCCGTACCGCAGTACTTC
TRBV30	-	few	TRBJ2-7	CAWRTGNHEQYF	TGTGCCTGGAGAACAGGGAACCACGAGCAGTACTTC
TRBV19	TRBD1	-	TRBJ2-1	CASIDRVDNEQFF	TGTGCCAGTATCGACAGGGTGGACAATGAGCAGTTCTTC
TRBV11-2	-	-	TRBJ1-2	CASSPSGFGYTF	TGTGCCAGCAGCCCTTCAGGGTTTGGCTACACCTTC
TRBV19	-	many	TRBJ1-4	CASSPDSKVEKLFF	TGTGCCAGTAGTCCGGACAGCAAGGTTGAAAAACTGTTTTTT
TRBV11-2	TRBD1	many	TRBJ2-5	CASSARTGEETQYF	TGTGCCAGCAGCGCCCGGACAGGGGAAGAGACCCAGTACTTC
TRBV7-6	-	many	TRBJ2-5	CASSWAGASTKTQYF	TGTGCCAGCAGCTGGGCAGGGGCTAGCACAAAGACCCAGTACTTC
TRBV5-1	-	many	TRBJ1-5	CASSLGNNQPQHF	TGCGCCAGCAGCTTGGGTAACAATCAGCCCCAGCATTTT
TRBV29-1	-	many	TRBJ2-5	CSVKHLQETQYF	TGCAGCGTGAAACATCTCCAAGAGACCCAGTACTTC
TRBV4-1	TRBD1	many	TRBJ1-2	CASNDREGEYGYTF	TGCGCCAGTAACGACAGGGAGGGTGAATATGGCTACACCTTC
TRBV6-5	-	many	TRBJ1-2	CASSSNYGYTF	TGTGCCAGCAGTTCCAACTATGGCTACACCTTC
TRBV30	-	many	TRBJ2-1	CAWSFRSEQFF	TGTGCCTGGAGTTTCCGTAGTGAGCAGTTCTTC
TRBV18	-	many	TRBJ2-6	CASSPDSQRAGANVLTF	TGTGCCAGCTCACCGGACTCCCAACGGGCTGGGGCCAACGTCCTGACTTTC
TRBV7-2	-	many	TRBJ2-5	CASSLTRQSETQYF	TGTGCCAGCAGCCTAACCCGACAGTCAGAGACCCAGTACTTC